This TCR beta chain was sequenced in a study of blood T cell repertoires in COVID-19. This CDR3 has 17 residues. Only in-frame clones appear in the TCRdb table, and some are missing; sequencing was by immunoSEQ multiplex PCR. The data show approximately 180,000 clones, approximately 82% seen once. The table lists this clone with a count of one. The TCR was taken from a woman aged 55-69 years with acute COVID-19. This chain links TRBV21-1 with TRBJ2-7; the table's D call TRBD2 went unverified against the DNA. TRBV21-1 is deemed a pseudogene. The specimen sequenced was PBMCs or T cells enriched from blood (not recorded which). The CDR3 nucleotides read TGTGCCAGCAGCAAAAGCGATCCGGGGGGTAGCTCCTACGAGCAGTACGTC. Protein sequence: CASSKSDPGGSSYEQYV.